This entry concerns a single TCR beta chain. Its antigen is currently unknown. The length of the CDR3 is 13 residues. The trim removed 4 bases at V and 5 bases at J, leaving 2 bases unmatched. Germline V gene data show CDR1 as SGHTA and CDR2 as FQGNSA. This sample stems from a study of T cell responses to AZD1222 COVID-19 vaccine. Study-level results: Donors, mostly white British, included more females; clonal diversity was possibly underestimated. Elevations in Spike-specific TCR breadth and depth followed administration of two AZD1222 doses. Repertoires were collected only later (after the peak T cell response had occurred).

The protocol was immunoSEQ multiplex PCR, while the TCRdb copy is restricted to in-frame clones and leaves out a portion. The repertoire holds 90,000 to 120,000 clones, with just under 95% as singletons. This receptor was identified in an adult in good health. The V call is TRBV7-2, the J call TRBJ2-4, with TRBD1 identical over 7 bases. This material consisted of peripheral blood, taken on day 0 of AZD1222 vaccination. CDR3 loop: CASSYRGQNIQYF. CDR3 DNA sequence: TGTGCCAGCAGCTACAGGGGCCAAAACATTCAGTACTTC.